This T cell receptor (beta chain) was recovered during a study of CD8 T cells in Susac syndrome. The RNA, roughly 0.45 to 1 ug, was put through reverse transcription using random hexamers. Amplification of TCR beta CDR3 spanned 54 Vbeta and 13 Jbeta via immunoSEQ multiplex PCR. From the immunoSEQ multiplex PCR reads, TCRdb called clonotypes with MiXCR, one entry per CDR3 protein. The table has some 130,000 distinct CDR3 sequences, approximately 95% seen once; the top ten hold 0.15% to 0.2%. CDR3 length equals 13 residues. Trimming stripped 0 bases from V and 7 bases from J, with 8 bases between. Germline V gives CDR1 SGHDT, CDR2 YYEEEE. Recently defined diagnostic criteria for definite or probable disease were fulfilled by Susac syndrome patients. TEMRA cells were enriched by FACS, and CD4+ and CD8+ T cells were negatively isolated.

The TCR originated in a human donor with Susac syndrome. The sequencing input was CD8+ T cells from PBMCs. J is TRBJ1-5 and V is TRBV5-6; no clear D gene. The CDR3 region is CASSLGVRQPQHF. CDR3 nucleotide sequence: TGTGCCAGCAGCTTGGGGGTTCGCCAGCCCCAGCATTTT.